The 22 T cell receptor beta chains in this list originate from one sample, sequenced in a study of cytomegalovirus exposure and HLA in healthy donors. PCR involved 60 Vbeta and 13 Jbeta primers. Clones were read by immunoSEQ multiplex PCR, and TCRdb kept only the in-frame ones, dropping some. The sample includes 120,000 or so clones. Material: PBMCs. The receptors come from a man between 18 and 29 years old in good health and CMV-seronegative.

The chain carries TRBV12-5 and TRBJ2-3; TRBD2 might be the D (5 bases). Per germline, CDR1 LGHNT and CDR2 FRNRAP. With 5 bases removed from V and 0 bases from J, the gap between germline ends came to 12 bases. This CDR3 is 15 amino acids long. Here the CDR3 DNA reads TGTGCTAGTGGTGCCGGAGCGGTTAGCACAGATACGCAGTATTTT. Its translation is CASGAGAVSTDTQYF.

This rearrangement joins TRBV5-1 to TRBJ1-3; tentatively, D is TRBD1 (6 bases). V was trimmed by 5 bases and J by 0 bases, leaving 15 bases between them. Germline CDR1 is SGHRS and CDR2 is YFSETQ. This CDR3 has 16 residues. For the CDR3, the DNA is TGCGCCAGCAGTAGGGCAGGGGCTTTCTCTGGAAACACCATATATTTT. It encodes CASSRAGAFSGNTIYF.

This chain links TRBV19 with TRBJ2-1; 9 nucleotides line up with TRBD2. V lost 0 bases and J lost 5; bases outside the gene matches: 11. Germline V CDR1 and CDR2: LNHDA, SQIVND (reference sequence). The CDR3 covers 18 residues. The CDR3 region is CASSIDHVSGSTNNEQFF. The CDR3 coding sequence is TGTGCCAGTAGTATAGACCACGTTAGCGGGAGTACTAACAATGAGCAGTTCTTC.

The J gene is TRBJ1-6, the V gene TRBV27, with D unclear. The V end was cut by 3 bases, the J end by 6 bases, with 3 bases between. Germline CDR1 is MNHEY and CDR2 is SMNVEV (reference sequence). This CDR3 has 12 residues. For the CDR3, the DNA is TGTGCCAGCAGTTTTAGTAATTCACCCCTCCACTTT. It translates to CASSFSNSPLHF.

The chain recombines TRBV28 with TRBJ1-2, with 9 positions matching TRBD1. This CDR3 has 13 residues. The trim removed 6 bases at V and 7 bases at J, leaving 6 bases unmatched. The germline gives CDR1 MDHEN, CDR2 SYDVKM. The CDR3 region has the DNA TGTGCCAGCAGGGCGGGACAGGGAGGTGGCTACACCTTC. Translated, it gives CASRAGQGGGYTF.

The rearrangement uses TRBV18 and TRBJ2-2; 8 nucleotides line up with TRBD1. CDR3 size: 15 residues. V shed 1 base and J 5 bases; nucleotides not matched to a gene: 3. Germline lookup yields CDR1 KGHSH and CDR2 LQKENI. The chain's CDR3 is CASSPLQGATGELFF. CDR3 in DNA: TGTGCCAGCTCACCACTCCAGGGGGCTACCGGGGAGCTGTTTTTT.

A word on this clone: One end of the junction varies from germline; a read error may be responsible. The V and J genes are TRBV2 and TRBJ2-3; D is ambiguous. The CDR3 is 11 amino acids. From germline, CDR1 is SNHLY and CDR2 FYNNEI. CDR3 region: CASSRTDAQYF. CDR3 DNA sequence: TGTGCCAGCAGCCGTACAGATGCGCAGTATTTT.

CDR3 coding DNA: TGCGCCAGCAGCTTGTCGGGGACAGTGGAGACCCAGTACTTC. Protein product: CASSLSGTVETQYF. The chain links TRBV5-1 to TRBJ2-5; 7 bases map to TRBD1. This CDR3 has 14 amino acids. The junction had 5 bases not matched to a gene; V was cut back by 1 base and J by 5 bases. CDR1 is SGHRS, CDR2 YFSETQ, per germline.

The rearrangement joins TRBV6-6 to TRBJ2-2; weak D call: TRBD2 (5 bases). Germline CDR1 reads MNHNY; CDR2 reads SVGAGI (reference sequence). Trimming left V 2 bases short and J 10 bases short, with 8 bases between. The CDR3 totals 12 residues. CDR3 sequence: CASSYEGVELFF. In nucleotides, the CDR3 is TGTGCCAGCAGTTACGAGGGAGTGGAGCTGTTTTTT.

This chain connects TRBV19 to TRBJ2-3; 10 bases align to TRBD2. The CDR3 totals 15 residues. The V gene's germline CDR1 is LNHDA and CDR2 SQIVND (reference sequence). V lost 6 bases to trimming and J lost 6 bases; unmatched junction nucleotides: 9. CDR3 amino acids: CASSPRAGGDDTQYF. The DNA for the CDR3 is TGTGCCAGTAGCCCACGAGCGGGAGGGGACGATACGCAGTATTTT.

This chain links TRBV27 with TRBJ1-2; D unresolved. Trimming stripped 6 bases from V and 6 bases from J, with 17 bases between. This CDR3 is built from 14 residues. Germline V gene lookup returns CDR1 MNHEY and CDR2 SMNVEV (reference sequence). In nucleotides, the CDR3 is TGTGCCAGCAGGGAAAATTCCAGGACTCATGGCTACACCTTC. Translation gives CASRENSRTHGYTF.

The CDR3 region is CASSLIGKNTEAFF. CDR3 DNA: TGTGCCAGCAGTTTGATCGGGAAGAACACTGAAGCTTTCTTT. The V gene is TRBV28, the J gene TRBJ1-1, with unresolved D. V was shortened by 3 bases and J by 1 base, with 9 bases between the two germline ends. The CDR3 length is 14 residues. Germline V lookup: CDR1 MDHEN, CDR2 SYDVKM.

The V gene is TRBV28, the J gene TRBJ2-1; maybe TRBD2 (6 bases). This CDR3 is built from 16 residues. Trimming removed 4 bases from V and 0 bases from J, with 13 bases in between. Germline CDR1 and CDR2: MDHEN and SYDVKM. DNA for the CDR3: TGTGCCAGCAGTTCCCGGGACTCCAGCTCCTACAATGAGCAGTTCTTC. Its protein is CASSSRDSSSYNEQFF.

The J gene is TRBJ1-1, the V gene TRBV5-4; D is possibly TRBD1 (6 bases). The V and J ends lost 0 bases and 6 bases respectively, with 15 bases between them. The CDR3 runs 15 residues. CDR1 and CDR2 from the germline V gene are SGHNT and YYREEE (reference sequence). The DNA for the CDR3 is TGTGCCAGCAGCTTGGCAGGGGTGGCAGGCGCTGAAGCTTTCTTT. It yields the protein CASSLAGVAGAEAFF.

CDR3 nucleotide sequence: TGTGCCAGCAGCTTTAGGGGATCGTACGAGCAGTACTTC. Translated: CASSFRGSYEQYF. The V and J genes are TRBV13 and TRBJ2-7; perhaps TRBD1 as D (5 bases). V dropped 3 bases and J dropped 4 bases, with 10 bases sitting between them. Germline V lookup: CDR1 PRHDT, CDR2 FYEKMQ (reference sequence). This CDR3 has 13 residues.

Concerning this clone: Other DNA sequences in the sample encode the same CDR3. The V and J genes are TRBV27 and TRBJ1-2, with TRBD1 as a possible D gene (6 bases). Trimming shortened V by 2 bases and J by 5 bases, and 9 bases separated the two germline ends. Looked up from germline, CDR1 is MNHEY and CDR2 is SMNVEV (reference sequence). This CDR3 spans 13 amino acids. The CDR3 DNA follows: TGTGCCAGCAGTTTAGGCCAGGGGTATGGCTACACCTTC. Translating gives CASSLGQGYGYTF.

This chain uses TRBV5-1 with TRBJ2-7; the match to TRBD1 covers 7 bases. V lost 7 bases and J lost 6; bases outside the gene matches: 13. The CDR3 has 14 residues. CDR1 and CDR2 (germline): SGHRS, YFSETQ. The CDR3, as DNA: TGCGCCAGCTCCCTCGACAGGGCCTATGGCGAGCAGTACTTC. Protein sequence: CASSLDRAYGEQYF.

This chain connects TRBV6-5 to TRBJ2-5; a possible D gene is TRBD1 (6 bases). The J call may be mistaken, given a closer DNA end match to TRBJ2-7. Germline lookup yields CDR1 MNHEY and CDR2 SVGAGI. This CDR3 comprises 13 residues. The CDR3 nucleotides are TGTGCCAGCAGGAAGGACAGTCCCTACGAGCAGTACTTC. Translated: CASRKDSPYEQYF.

The rearrangement uses TRBV27 and TRBJ1-2; D may be TRBD1 (6 bases). The V end was cut by 5 bases, the J end by 8 bases, with 21 bases between. CDR1 and CDR2 from the germline V gene are MNHEY and SMNVEV (reference sequence). The CDR3 contains 15 residues. Here the CDR3 reads CASSPGGGPGRGYTF. The DNA of the CDR3 is TGTGCCAGCAGTCCCGGGGGGGGGCCCGGTAGGGGCTACACCTTC.

The chain couples TRBV28 to TRBJ2-2; D is perhaps TRBD1 (6 bases). The CDR3 covers 16 residues. Trimming removed 2 bases at V and 7 bases at J, with 17 bases between. In germline, CDR1 is MDHEN, CDR2 SYDVKM. The DNA of the CDR3 is TGTGCCAGCAGTTTACTAACCAGGGGTAGGGGCGGGGAGCTGTTTTTT. Its protein product is CASSLLTRGRGGELFF.

CDR3 residues: CAISEQGENTF. The CDR3 nucleotides are TGTGCCATCAGTGAACAGGGGGAAAACACCTTC. The chain uses TRBV10-3 and TRBJ1-2, with 8 bases lining up with TRBD1. The germline V gene encodes CDR1 ENHRY and CDR2 SYGVKD. There are 11 residues in the CDR3. J was trimmed by 12 bases and V by 3 bases; bases with no gene match: 3.

The rearrangement joins TRBV15 to TRBJ1-1; 7 bases line up with TRBD1. J was trimmed by 7 bases and V by 1 base; bases with no gene match: 9. The CDR3 covers 15 residues. Germline CDR1 is LNHNV and CDR2 is YYDKDF (reference sequence). The CDR3 DNA reads TGTGCCACCAGCAGAGTGGAGGGGGCTAGTATTGAAGCTTTCTTT. Its protein is CATSRVEGASIEAFF.